The 4 T cell receptor beta chains below were found in one sample sequenced in a study of blood T cell repertoires in COVID-19. TCRdb keeps only in-frame clones here, not all; method: immunoSEQ multiplex PCR. The sample contains about 40,000 clones, approximately 83% of which appear only once. The sample taken for sequencing was peripheral blood. Every receptor here comes from a woman aged 60-70 years with acute or convalescent COVID-19.

The rearrangement links TRBV5-5 to TRBJ1-1; 10 nucleotides agree with TRBD1. CDR3 length: 15 residues. Losses at the gene ends were 0 bases for V and 5 bases for J; bases not matched to a gene: 4. Looked up from germline, CDR1 is SGHKS and CDR2 is YYEKEE (reference sequence). CDR3 sequence: CASSLGQGAGTEAFF. The CDR3 nucleotides read TGTGCCAGCAGCTTGGGACAGGGGGCTGGTACTGAAGCTTTCTTT.

V is TRBV9 and J is TRBJ2-2; TRBD2 aligns across 9 bases. The V gene end was trimmed by 0 bases and the J gene end by 5 bases; junction bases not matched to a gene: 14. CDR1 is SGDLS, CDR2 YYNGEE, per germline. The CDR3 covers 19 residues. CDR3 DNA: TGTGCCAGCAGCGTAGATATGAGGGCTAGCGGGGATTCGACCGGGGAGCTGTTTTTT. The encoded protein is CASSVDMRASGDSTGELFF.

The V and J genes are TRBV4-2 and TRBJ2-3; unclear D gene. This CDR3 region has 17 residues. V lost 1 base and J 6 bases, leaving 20 bases between the germline ends. Germline CDR1 LGHNA, CDR2 YNFKEQ. CDR3 loop: CASSQGSGGDSRDTQYF. CDR3 DNA: TGTGCCAGCAGCCAAGGATCTGGCGGCGACTCAAGGGATACGCAGTATTTT.

The chain links TRBV28 to TRBJ2-7, with D tentatively TRBD2 (5 bases). CDR3 length: 17 residues. The germline gives CDR1 MDHEN, CDR2 SYDVKM. V was pared by 8 bases and J by 0 bases, with 23 bases between. In nucleotides, the CDR3 is TGTGCCAGCTCCCTCCCGGGCCCGGGGAAAAGCTCCTACGAGCAGTACTTC. Encoded protein: CASSLPGPGKSSYEQYF.